These 3 T cell receptor beta chains originate from one sample sequenced in a study of blood T cell repertoires in COVID-19. Produced via immunoSEQ multiplex PCR; TCRdb's table is partial and in-frame only. This table has about 370,000 clones, 89% appearing once. Sequencing used peripheral blood. These receptors came from a woman in her twenties or thirties with COVID-19, enrolled during active disease.

For the CDR3, the DNA is TGTGCCAGCAGTTACTCGAACCCTGGAGGCTATAGCAATCAGCCCCAGCATTTT. This codes for CASSYSNPGGYSNQPQHF. This rearrangement joins TRBV6-2 or TRBV6-3 to TRBJ1-5; D unclear. There are 18 residues in the CDR3. Germline CDR1 and CDR2: MNHEY and SVGEGT. V lost 0 bases and J lost 0, with 15 bases in between.

The chain couples TRBV10-3 to TRBJ1-1; D remains unclear. Trimming removed 0 bases from V and 8 bases from J, with 13 bases in between. The germline gives CDR1 ENHRY, CDR2 SYGVKD. The CDR3 has 14 amino acids. CDR3 sequence reads: CAISESGRRGEAFF. For the CDR3, the DNA is TGTGCCATCAGTGAGTCTGGCAGGCGAGGGGAAGCTTTCTTT.

The chain is built from TRBV6-6 and TRBJ1-4, with a possible D match to TRBD1 (5 bases). V was pared by 7 bases and J by 6 bases, with 15 bases between. CDR1 is MNHNY, CDR2 SVGAGI, per germline (reference sequence). The CDR3 consists of 14 residues. As DNA, the CDR3 is TGTGCCAGCACTCAGGGATCTACCTATGAAAAACTGTTTTTT. Amino acids: CASTQGSTYEKLFF.